A single sample gave rise to the 8 T cell receptor beta chains below, sequenced in a study of shared clonotypes between healthy human individuals. Only in-frame clones appear in the TCRdb table, and some are missing; sequencing was by immunoSEQ multiplex PCR. The table includes some 2,100,000 clones, 85% to 95% detected once. Naive CD8 cells lacked CD45RO, underwent positive selection for CCR7 and left out terminally differentiated effector memory CD45RA+ cells. The sequenced sample consisted of naive CD8+ T cells from PBMCs. The receptor source for this set is a man in his late teens or twenties in good health. Some clones in this sample may be carry-over from other donors' samples.

The V call is TRBV19, the J call TRBJ2-2; D could derive from TRBD1 or TRBD2 (5 bases each). V gave up 2 bases and J gave up 4 bases, with 17 bases separating them. This CDR3 region has 17 residues. Germline lookup yields CDR1 LNHDA and CDR2 SQIVND (reference sequence). The CDR3 DNA is TGTGCCAGTAGTATACCCAGGGCGGGTGAGGTCACCGGGGAGCTGTTTTTT. Encoded protein: CASSIPRAGEVTGELFF.

This clone was observed a single time. The same CDR3 can be traced to other DNA sequences in this sample. CDR3 in amino acids: CSAREAYEQYF. CDR3 nucleotide sequence: TGCAGTGCTAGGGAAGCATACGAGCAGTACTTC. This sequence joins TRBV20-1 and TRBJ2-7; D ambiguous. The CDR3 runs 11 residues. Trimming took off 3 bases at V and 4 bases at J, with 7 bases between the two ends. Germline V lookup: CDR1 DFQATT, CDR2 SNEGSKA (reference sequence).

The V gene is TRBV2, the J gene TRBJ2-7; D gene ambiguous. This CDR3 has 13 amino acids. Germline values: CDR1 SNHLY, CDR2 FYNNEI. Trimming stripped 5 bases from V and 0 bases from J, with 8 bases between. The CDR3 coding sequence is TGTGCCAGCAGTCCCCCCCTCTCCTACGAGCAGTACTTC. Its protein product is CASSPPLSYEQYF.

This chain links TRBV5-1 with TRBJ2-1; 13 bases match TRBD2. The V and J ends lost 4 bases and 8 bases, in that order; junction bases with no gene match: 15. This CDR3 has 18 amino acids. The V gene's germline CDR1 is SGHRS and CDR2 YFSETQ. The CDR3 sequence is CASSPGTSGKRAGYEQFF. The CDR3 region has the DNA TGCGCCAGCAGCCCGGGGACTAGCGGGAAGAGGGCCGGCTATGAGCAGTTCTTC.

The chain recombines TRBV18 with TRBJ2-7; 7 bases fit TRBD2. The CDR3 is 14 amino acids. J was trimmed by 2 bases and V by 2 bases; bases with no gene match: 3. Germline assignment: CDR1 KGHSH and CDR2 LQKENI. CDR3 nucleotide sequence: TGTGCCAGCTCACCAGGGGGGGATGCCTACGAGCAGTACTTC. Translation gives CASSPGGDAYEQYF.

In its sample, this clone was seen once. The chain recombines TRBV19 with TRBJ2-7; D remains unclear. The CDR3 loop spans 14 amino acids. The germline V and J ends were trimmed by 4 bases and 6 bases, with 16 bases remaining between them. Per germline, CDR1 LNHDA and CDR2 SQIVND (reference sequence). Here the CDR3 reads CASSTPMGVREQYF. The CDR3 DNA sequence: TGTGCCAGTAGTACTCCAATGGGCGTACGCGAGCAGTACTTC.

This sequence joins TRBV4-2 and TRBJ2-7; possibly TRBD1 or TRBD2 for D (6 bases each). Germline CDR1 is LGHNA and CDR2 is YNFKEQ. The CDR3 totals 15 residues. V gave up 1 base and J gave up 3 bases, with 13 bases separating them. CDR3 nucleotides: TGTGCCAGCAGCCAAGTAACGGGGGCCGGCTACGAGCAGTACTTC. This sequence encodes CASSQVTGAGYEQYF.

The V and J genes are TRBV4-1 and TRBJ1-2; perhaps TRBD1 as D (5 bases). This CDR3 comprises 16 residues. Trimming took off 0 bases at V and 4 bases at J, with 15 bases between the two ends. Germline CDR1 MGHRA, CDR2 YSYEKL. CDR3 sequence: CASSQDNTRGFYGYTF. In DNA form, the CDR3 reads TGCGCCAGCAGCCAAGATAATACCCGGGGGTTCTATGGCTACACCTTC.